This TCR beta chain was documented in a study of early T cells in non-severe SARS-CoV-2 infection. Germline assignment: CDR1 LNHDA and CDR2 SQIVND (reference sequence). Trimming cost V 8 bases and J 3 bases; bases outside gene matches: 3. The CDR3 covers 14 residues. In this sample, this clonotype turned up many times. TCRdb reanalysed the 5' RACE reads using MiXCR and keeps one entry per CDR3 protein. The table lists 50,000 or so distinct CDR3 sequences, roughly 13% of them singletons. The chain carries TRBV19 and TRBJ1-5, with TRBD1 matching 11 bases. This TCR came from an adult who was a healthcare worker with PCR-confirmed SARS-CoV-2 infection or an uninfected control (not recorded which). The sequenced sample was whole blood. This CDR3 is CASWTGGVNQPQHF. CDR3 in DNA: TGTGCCAGTTGGACAGGGGGCGTCAATCAGCCCCAGCATTTT.